This T cell receptor beta chain was sequenced for a study of cytomegalovirus exposure and HLA in healthy donors. Study overall: The Caucasian-associated ancestry cluster contained 81% of the approximately 430 genotyped donors.

The germline V gene encodes CDR1 SGDLS and CDR2 YYNGEE. V dropped 0 bases and J dropped 1; count of bases not matched to a gene: 5. The CDR3 contains 16 residues. Amplification used 60 Vbeta primers and 13 Jbeta primers. The repertoire was sequenced with immunoSEQ multiplex PCR; TCRdb's copy has only in-frame clones and lacks some. The sample table includes 200,000 to 250,000 clones. Study-wide findings and caveats: Associated with cytomegalovirus, according to the listing, were about 160 TCR beta chains.

In nominal health when sampled, donors likely had unrecorded immune exposures nonetheless. In regard to this clone: What it binds is unknown.

V gene TRBV9 combines with J gene TRBJ1-1; 8 nucleotides match TRBD1. This clonotype was sampled from a girl aged 2-10 years in good health and CMV-seropositive. Sequenced material: PBMCs. The chain's CDR3 is CASSVDGQGQNTEAFF. As DNA, the CDR3 is TGTGCCAGCAGCGTAGACGGACAGGGTCAGAACACTGAAGCTTTCTTT.